This TCR beta chain was documented in a study of beta chain features in type 1 diabetes. Sequencing targeted expressed TCRB transcripts, as all isolated RNA had been reverse transcribed. Assay used: immunoSEQ multiplex PCR; TCRdb lists only in-frame clones, some missing. Among more than 250,000 clones listed, around 20% were seen once. Whole-study findings and limits: All four CD4+ subsets of Type 1 diabetes patients contained TCRB CDR3s that were moderately but significantly shorter. In type 1 diabetes patients, VDJ junctions had fewer insertions; deletions at these junctions were more frequent.

Sort purity for all populations was recorded as exceeding 98%. Comments on this clone: As yet, its antigen is unknown.

The CDR3 length is 17 residues. V was clipped by 6 bases and J by 4 bases, with 22 bases between them. Germline V CDR1 and CDR2: SGHAT, FQNNGV. Sequenced input: naive CD4+ T cells from blood. The V gene is TRBV11-2, the J gene TRBJ2-1, with D maybe TRBD2 (6 bases). The source is a woman in her thirties or forties with type 1 diabetes. For the CDR3, the DNA is TGTGCCAGCAGTCGGAGGTTTCGAGGAGGAGGGTACAATGAGCAGTTCTTC. Protein product: CASSRRFRGGGYNEQFF.